This T cell receptor (beta chain) was retrieved from a study of blood T cell repertoires in COVID-19. The wider study: In each case, the material was cDNA or gDNA derived from T cells, B-cell-depleted T cells, or PBMCs.

This CDR3 has 16 residues. V lost 0 bases and J lost 0, with 10 bases in between. Germline V gene lookup returns CDR1 SGHNT and CDR2 YYREEE (reference sequence). In terms of age and location, participants ranged from roughly 18 to 100 years and lived in about 25 US areas. Clinical history reported by participants formed the basis on which cohorts were assigned. Original processing notes: For nucleated cells, counts were estimated from reference gene primer amplification. The protocol was immunoSEQ multiplex PCR, while the TCRdb copy is restricted to in-frame clones and leaves out a portion. Clonal size and the V and J genes are those of that table, whereas D and trimming came from the DNA. The table lists 150,000 to 200,000 clones, roughly 82% of them singletons.

The V call is TRBV5-4, the J call TRBJ2-1, with unresolved D. Sequenced: PBMCs or T cells enriched from blood (not recorded which). The receptor comes from a woman aged 55-69 years with acute COVID-19. The CDR3 protein is CASSLGAGSSYNEQFF. The CDR3 region has the DNA TGTGCCAGCAGCTTGGGGGCCGGATCCTCCTACAATGAGCAGTTCTTC.